This TCR beta chain stems from a study of OX40 agonist ivuxolimab in advanced cancers. The J segment lost 4 bases and the V segment lost 2 bases, leaving 7 bases of the junction unmatched. This CDR3 is built from 16 residues. Germline V CDR1 and CDR2: GTSNPN, SVGIG (reference sequence). Study outcomes and limitations: Also present in some nonresponders was a low level of normalized T-cell clonal expansion.

Measured with immunoSEQ multiplex PCR; TCRdb has only the in-frame clones, and not every one. The table records 57,000 or so clones, more than 85% of them present only once. As to this clone: Its matching antigen is unknown.

The source material was CD4+ or CD8+ T cells sorted from blood, sampled in a trial of the OX40 agonist ivuxolimab. This receptor was taken from an adult with an advanced solid tumor such as melanoma, head and neck, liver or kidney cancer. V gene TRBV30 combines with J gene TRBJ2-5; 13 bases are shared with TRBD2. CDR3 sequence: CAWSFRTSGRRETQYF. The CDR3 DNA reads TGTGCCTGGAGTTTCCGGACTAGCGGGAGACGAGAGACCCAGTACTTC.